This T cell receptor beta chain was profiled in a study of T-cell reconstitution after alpha-beta-depleted transplantation in children. The study, taken as a whole, reports: Some patients' high day-60 TCRbeta diversity was traced to surviving recipient T cells and thymic progenitors.

Concerning this clonotype itself: Its specificity is not known.

During its preparation, the TCRbeta library received unique molecular identifiers. TCRdb analysed the PCR reads with MiXCR anew, one entry per CDR3 protein. The sample has some 350,000 distinct CDR3 sequences, 16% seen once. The CDR3 contains 15 residues. With 0 bases removed from V and 4 bases from J, the gap between germline ends came to 10 bases. Germline CDR1 reads SGDLS; CDR2 reads YYNGEE. This receptor was identified in a male patient between 2 and 10 years old who had a stem cell transplant for acute lymphoblastic leukemia, so the T cells may come from the graft donor. V usage is TRBV9 and J usage is TRBJ2-2; D is tentatively TRBD1 or TRBD2 (5 bases each). The sequenced sample was PBMCs, mostly from graft donor cells, obtained 360 days after TCRalphabeta/CD19-depleted stem cell transplant. CDR3 sequence reads: CASSVEVGGTGELFF. The CDR3 DNA sequence: TGTGCCAGCAGCGTAGAGGTTGGGGGCACCGGGGAGCTGTTTTTT.